These T cell receptor beta chains were read from a single sample in a study of response to subunit inactivated influenza vaccine. TCRdb used MiXCR to reprocess the RT-PCR reads, holding one entry per CDR3 protein. The table lists under 750,000 distinct CDR3 sequences, roughly 12% of them singletons. The material sequenced was PBMCs from blood, taken on the day of vaccination. These receptors all stem from a man in his fifties who received an inactivated influenza vaccine. The CDR3 runs from the conserved cysteine through the conserved F or W. Each record gives: D gene, V gene, J gene, clone size, CDR3 DNA, CDR3 protein. A D gene is named only where the DNA matches it firmly. Where a row states a size, it is once, few, many or the class of an expanded clone; other rows omit it.

TRBD1	TRBV5-8	TRBJ2-5	NA	TGTGCCAGCAGCTTTGGGGACAGGGTTTTTGGAGAGACCCAGTACTTC	CASSFGDRVFGETQYF
NA	TRBV6-2/TRBV6-3	TRBJ1-1	few	TGTGCCAGCACCCCAGTCGCGGGGAGGAACACTGAAGCTTTCTTT	CASTPVAGRNTEAFF
NA	TRBV4-3	TRBJ2-7	few	TGCGCCAGCAGCCAAGATAGGGTCGGTTCCTACGAGCAGTACTTC	CASSQDRVGSYEQYF
NA	TRBV28	TRBJ1-6	few	TGTGCCAGCAGCCCCACTTATAATTCACCCCTCCACTTT	CASSPTYNSPLHF
TRBD1	TRBV19	TRBJ2-2	many	TGTGCCAGGAACAGGGGGACGGGATTATTAGAGCTGTTTTTT	CARNRGTGLLELFF
TRBD2	TRBV20-1	TRBJ2-1	NA	TGCAGTGCTAGAGGAATTAGCGGGAACAGATACAATGAGCAGTTCTTC	CSARGISGNRYNEQFF
NA	TRBV3-1	TRBJ2-5	NA	TGTGCCAGCAGCCAATCGCCATTTCGAGAGACCCAGTACTTC	CASSQSPFRETQYF
TRBD1	TRBV15	TRBJ1-4	few	TGTGCCACCAGCAGCAGACAGGGCAGCGAAAAACTGTTTTTT	CATSSRQGSEKLFF
TRBD2	TRBV11-2	TRBJ2-3	many	TGTGCCAGCAGCTTTACTAGCGCAGATACGCAGTATTTT	CASSFTSADTQYF
NA	TRBV25-1	TRBJ2-5	many	TGTGCCAGCAGTGTCCAAATGGCCTACCGGGCGCAAGAGACCCAGTACTTC	CASSVQMAYRAQETQYF
NA	TRBV7-2	TRBJ2-5	NA	TGTGCCAGCAGCTTAGTACGGCCTCAAGAGACCCAGTACTTC	CASSLVRPQETQYF
NA	TRBV3-1	TRBJ2-7	NA	TGTGCCAGCAGCCTGGCGGTGGAGAGCGCCCACGAGCAGTACTTC	CASSLAVESAHEQYF
NA	TRBV15	TRBJ1-1	NA	TGTGCCACCACCCCCGGGGCAGGTCGACGAACTGAAGCTTTCTTT	CATTPGAGRRTEAFF
TRBD2	TRBV5-1	TRBJ2-1	NA	TGCGCCAGCAGCTTTGAGCCTAGCGGGAGATATGAGCAGTTCTTC	CASSFEPSGRYEQFF
NA	TRBV7-2	TRBJ2-2	NA	TGTGCCAGCAGCTCCGGGGGCCTCCGCGGCACCGGGGAGCTGTTTTTT	CASSSGGLRGTGELFF
TRBD1	TRBV12-3/TRBV12-4	TRBJ2-7	many	TGTGCCAGCAGTTTAGGTGACAGGGGGTTCGAGCAGTACTTC	CASSLGDRGFEQYF
NA	TRBV18	TRBJ2-5	NA	TGTGCCAGCTCACCGACCGGGTTGGCAACTTGGGAGACCCAGTACTTC	CASSPTGLATWETQYF
NA	TRBV28	TRBJ2-7	few	TGTGCCAGCAGTTTATTTTCTTCTGTCGGCGAGCAGTACTTC	CASSLFSSVGEQYF
NA	TRBV6-5	TRBJ2-2	NA	TGTGTCAGCAGTTACACCGGGAGGAACACCGGGGAGCTGTTTTTT	CVSSYTGRNTGELFF
NA	TRBV29-1	TRBJ2-4	many	TGCAGCGTTGAATCTGGAGACATTCAGTACTTC	CSVESGDIQYF
TRBD1	TRBV12-3/TRBV12-4	TRBJ2-7	many	TGTGCCAGCAGTCCATGGACAGGGGGCGACGAGCAGTACTTC	CASSPWTGGDEQYF
NA	TRBV28	TRBJ2-5	NA	TGTGCCAGCCGGAGGGGGTTAGAGACCCAGTACTTC	CASRRGLETQYF
NA	TRBV7-2	TRBJ2-5	NA	TGTGCCAGCGGCTTACGACCGCGCCAAGAGACCCAGTACTTC	CASGLRPRQETQYF
TRBD1	TRBV2	TRBJ2-1	many	TGTGCCAGCACTCCGGGACAGAACTCGAAGCAGTTCTTC	CASTPGQNSKQFF
NA	TRBV30	TRBJ2-5	few	TGTGCCTGGAGTGAGCGGAACCTCCAAGAGACCCAGTACTTC	CAWSERNLQETQYF
NA	TRBV6-5	TRBJ2-7	few	TGTGCCAGCAGTTACGCAGGGTCCTCCTACGAGCAGTACTTC	CASSYAGSSYEQYF
TRBD1	TRBV25-1	TRBJ2-1	few	TGTGCCAGCAGCCAAGGTGGTACAGGGGCCTACAATGAGCAGTTCTTC	CASSQGGTGAYNEQFF
TRBD2	TRBV5-1	TRBJ2-3	many	TGCGCCAGCAGCATCCCGGGAGGGGAAATCTTCACAGATACGCAGTATTTT	CASSIPGGEIFTDTQYF
NA	TRBV20-1	TRBJ2-7	few	TGCAGTGCTAGTAGCCAGGTGGCCTACGAGCAGTACTTC	CSASSQVAYEQYF
NA	TRBV6-1	TRBJ2-5	few	TGTGCCAGCAGTGAAGAGGTTAGCGAAGCTCAAGAGACCCAGTACTTC	CASSEEVSEAQETQYF
NA	TRBV12-3/TRBV12-4	TRBJ2-3	many	TGTGCCAGCAGCAGTCGGGACACTATCAGCACAGATACGCAGTATTTT	CASSSRDTISTDTQYF
TRBD2	TRBV28	TRBJ2-7	NA	TGTGCCAGCAGTTTTGGGACTAGCGTTTCCTACGAGCAGTACTTC	CASSFGTSVSYEQYF
NA	TRBV7-2	TRBJ2-1	few	TGTGCCAGCACCGAAGGGGAACTCTACAATGAGCAGTTCTTC	CASTEGELYNEQFF
TRBD1	TRBV6-2/TRBV6-3	TRBJ2-3	NA	TGTGCCAGCAGTAACAAGCTTCTAGGACAGGGTGCGGCCTATACGCAGTATTTT	CASSNKLLGQGAAYTQYF
NA	TRBV9	TRBJ2-5	NA	TGTGCCAGCAGCGCCCACATTGGGCGGGGTCACCAAGAGACCCAGTACTTC	CASSAHIGRGHQETQYF
NA	TRBV20-1	TRBJ2-1	many	TGCAGTGTCGAGGGGGTAAATGAGCAGTTCTTC	CSVEGVNEQFF
TRBD2	TRBV20-1	TRBJ2-2	many	TGCAGTGCAGATGGACTAGCGGGAGGGCCTAGCACCGGGGAGCTGTTTTTT	CSADGLAGGPSTGELFF
NA	TRBV6-1	TRBJ2-3	few	TGTGCCAGCAGAGAAAGCGGGAGCACAGATACGCAGTATTTT	CASRESGSTDTQYF
NA	TRBV6-1	TRBJ1-5	many	TGTGCCAGCAGTGAAAGAACTACGTGGCGGAGCAGCAATCAGCCCCAGCATTTT	CASSERTTWRSSNQPQHF
TRBD1	TRBV12-3/TRBV12-4	TRBJ2-7	few	TGTGCCAGCAGCAACGGACAGGGAACCTACGAGCAGTACTTC	CASSNGQGTYEQYF
TRBD1	TRBV7-9	TRBJ1-2	few	TGTGCCAGCAGCGGCCCAGGGGGTGCTAACTATGGCTACACCTTC	CASSGPGGANYGYTF
NA	TRBV27	TRBJ1-4	NA	TGTGCCAGCAGTTTAACATACAGCGTCGCAACTAATGAAAAACTGTTTTTT	CASSLTYSVATNEKLFF
NA	TRBV5-1	TRBJ1-4	NA	TGCGCCAGCAGCTTGGGGAAAGCAACTAATGAAAAACTGTTTTTT	CASSLGKATNEKLFF
NA	TRBV18	TRBJ2-4	NA	TGTGCCAGCTCACCTCCCGGAGGTCCCAAAAACATTCAGTACTTC	CASSPPGGPKNIQYF
TRBD1	TRBV4-3	TRBJ2-3	few	TGCGCCAGCAGTTTCACACAGGGGGCTGAAGATACGCAGTATTTT	CASSFTQGAEDTQYF
NA	TRBV4-3	TRBJ2-7	NA	TGCGCCAGCAGCCAAGATCTGGGAAACAGGGTGAGCGAGCAGTACTTC	CASSQDLGNRVSEQYF
NA	TRBV4-1	TRBJ2-1	few	TGCGCCAGCAGCCAAGAGAGCTTTCAGAGCTCCTACAATGAGCAGTTCTTC	CASSQESFQSSYNEQFF
NA	TRBV25-1	TRBJ1-6	few	TGTGCCAGCAGTGAATTTAGTTTGGGCTCACCCCTCCACTTT	CASSEFSLGSPLHF
TRBD1	TRBV6-5	TRBJ2-6	NA	TGTGCCAGCAGTTTCATGACAGGGGCTGGGGCCAACGTCCTGACTTTC	CASSFMTGAGANVLTF
TRBD2	TRBV20-1	TRBJ2-3	few	TGCAGTGCTACCCGGACTAGCGGGGTGACAGATACGCAGTATTTT	CSATRTSGVTDTQYF
NA	TRBV6-1	TRBJ2-7	many	TGTGCCAGCAGTGACGGTGCCTACGAGCAGTACTTC	CASSDGAYEQYF
NA	TRBV29-1	TRBJ1-4	few	TGCAGCGTTGTGGCTAGCAGGGGTGGAAAACTGTTTTTT	CSVVASRGGKLFF
NA	TRBV12-3/TRBV12-4	TRBJ1-5	many	TGTGCCAGCAGTCCATCCTGGGAAGGCAATCAGCCCCAGCATTTT	CASSPSWEGNQPQHF
NA	TRBV20-1	TRBJ1-5	NA	TGCAGTGCTATTCCGGAATTCCAGGGCCTCAATCAGCCCCAGCATTTT	CSAIPEFQGLNQPQHF
TRBD1	TRBV5-1	TRBJ2-3	few	TGCGCCAGCAGCTTAGGGACAGACACAGATACGCAGTATTTT	CASSLGTDTDTQYF